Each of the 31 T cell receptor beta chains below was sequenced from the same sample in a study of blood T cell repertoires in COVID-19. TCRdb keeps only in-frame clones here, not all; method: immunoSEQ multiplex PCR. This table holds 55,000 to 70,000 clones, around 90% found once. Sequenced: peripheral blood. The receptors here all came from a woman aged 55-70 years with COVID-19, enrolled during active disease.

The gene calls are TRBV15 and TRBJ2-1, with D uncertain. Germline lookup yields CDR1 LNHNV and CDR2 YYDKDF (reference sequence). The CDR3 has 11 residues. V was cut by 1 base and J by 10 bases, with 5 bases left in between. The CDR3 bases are TGTGCCACCAGCAGAGGTATCGAGCAGTTCTTC. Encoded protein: CATSRGIEQFF.

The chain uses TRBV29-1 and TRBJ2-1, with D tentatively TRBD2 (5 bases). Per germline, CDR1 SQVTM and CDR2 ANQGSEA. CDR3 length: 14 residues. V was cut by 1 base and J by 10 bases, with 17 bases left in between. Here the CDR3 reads CSVEGASSDGEQFF. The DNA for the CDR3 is TGCAGCGTTGAAGGGGCTAGCAGCGATGGGGAGCAGTTCTTC.

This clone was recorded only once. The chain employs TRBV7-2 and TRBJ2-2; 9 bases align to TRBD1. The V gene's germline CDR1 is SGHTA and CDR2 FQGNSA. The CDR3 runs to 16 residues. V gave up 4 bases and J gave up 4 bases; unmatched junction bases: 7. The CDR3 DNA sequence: TGTGCCAGCAGCTCTCGGGACAGGGCAGTCACCGGGGAGCTGTTTTTT. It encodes CASSSRDRAVTGELFF.

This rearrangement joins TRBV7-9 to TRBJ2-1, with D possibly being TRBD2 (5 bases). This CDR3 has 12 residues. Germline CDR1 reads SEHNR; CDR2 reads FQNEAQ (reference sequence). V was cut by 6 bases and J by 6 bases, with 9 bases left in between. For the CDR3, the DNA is TGTGCCAGCAGACTAGACCCCAATGAGCAGTTCTTC. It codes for CASRLDPNEQFF.

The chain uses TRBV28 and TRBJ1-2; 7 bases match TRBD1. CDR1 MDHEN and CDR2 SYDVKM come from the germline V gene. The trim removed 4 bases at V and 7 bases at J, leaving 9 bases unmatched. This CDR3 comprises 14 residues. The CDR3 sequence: CASSSPTGASGYTF. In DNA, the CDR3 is TGTGCCAGCAGTTCCCCCACAGGGGCGAGTGGCTACACCTTC.

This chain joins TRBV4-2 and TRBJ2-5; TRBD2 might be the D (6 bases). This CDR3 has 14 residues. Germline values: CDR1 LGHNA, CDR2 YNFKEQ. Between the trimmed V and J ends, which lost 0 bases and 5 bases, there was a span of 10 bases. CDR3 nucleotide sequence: TGTGCCAGCAGCCAAGAGGAGGGGATGGAGACCCAGTACTTC. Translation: CASSQEEGMETQYF.

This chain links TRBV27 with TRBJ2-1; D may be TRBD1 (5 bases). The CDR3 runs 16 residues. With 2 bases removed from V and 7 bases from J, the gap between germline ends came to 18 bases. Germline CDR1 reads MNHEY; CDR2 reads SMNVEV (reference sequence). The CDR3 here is CASSLSWAGLVNEQFF. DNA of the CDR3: TGTGCCAGCAGTTTAAGCTGGGCAGGGCTGGTTAATGAGCAGTTCTTC.

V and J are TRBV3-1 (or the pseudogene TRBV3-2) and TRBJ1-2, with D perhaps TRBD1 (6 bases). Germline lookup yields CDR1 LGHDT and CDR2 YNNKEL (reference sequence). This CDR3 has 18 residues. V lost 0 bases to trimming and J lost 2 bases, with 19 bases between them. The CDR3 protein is CASSQDASLGRGNYGYTF. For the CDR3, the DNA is TGTGCCAGCAGCCAAGATGCATCATTGGGCAGGGGAAACTATGGCTACACCTTC.

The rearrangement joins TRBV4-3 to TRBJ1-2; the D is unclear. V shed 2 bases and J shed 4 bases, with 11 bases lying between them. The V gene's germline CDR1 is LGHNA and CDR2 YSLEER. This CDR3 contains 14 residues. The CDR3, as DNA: TGCGCCAGCAGCCAAAGGTCGGGGTTCTATGGCTACACCTTC. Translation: CASSQRSGFYGYTF.

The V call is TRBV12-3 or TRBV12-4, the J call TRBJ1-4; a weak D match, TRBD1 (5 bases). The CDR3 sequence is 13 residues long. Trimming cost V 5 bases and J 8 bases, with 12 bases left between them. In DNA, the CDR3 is TGTGCCAGCAGTCCCCAGGAGGGGGAAAAACTGTTTTTT. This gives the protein CASSPQEGEKLFF.

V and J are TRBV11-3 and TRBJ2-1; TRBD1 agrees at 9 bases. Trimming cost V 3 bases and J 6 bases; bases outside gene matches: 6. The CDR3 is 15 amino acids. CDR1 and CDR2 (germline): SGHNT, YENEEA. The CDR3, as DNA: TGTGCCAGCAGCTTCAGACAGGGGGGAATCAATGAGCAGTTCTTC. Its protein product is CASSFRQGGINEQFF.

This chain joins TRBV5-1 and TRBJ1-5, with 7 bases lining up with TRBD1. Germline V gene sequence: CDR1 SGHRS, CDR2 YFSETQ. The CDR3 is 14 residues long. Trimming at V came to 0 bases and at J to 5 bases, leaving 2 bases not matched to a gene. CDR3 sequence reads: CASSLEGADQPQHF. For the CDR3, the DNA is TGCGCCAGCAGCTTGGAGGGGGCGGATCAGCCCCAGCATTTT.

Here the CDR3 DNA reads TGTGCCAGCAGCCTTCGCTCCTATAATTCACCCCTCCACTTT. This sequence encodes CASSLRSYNSPLHF. The gene calls are TRBV3-1 (or the pseudogene TRBV3-2) and TRBJ1-6; D is unresolved. The germline gives CDR1 LGHDT, CDR2 YNNKEL (reference sequence). The CDR3 is 14 residues long. The V and J ends lost 4 bases and 0 bases respectively, with 4 bases between them.

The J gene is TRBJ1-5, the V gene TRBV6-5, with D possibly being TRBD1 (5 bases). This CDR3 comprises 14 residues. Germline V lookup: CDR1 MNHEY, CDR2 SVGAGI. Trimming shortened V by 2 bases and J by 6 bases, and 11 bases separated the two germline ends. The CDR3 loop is CASSYVGGTQPQHF. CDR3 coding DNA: TGTGCCAGCAGTTACGTCGGGGGGACTCAGCCCCAGCATTTT.

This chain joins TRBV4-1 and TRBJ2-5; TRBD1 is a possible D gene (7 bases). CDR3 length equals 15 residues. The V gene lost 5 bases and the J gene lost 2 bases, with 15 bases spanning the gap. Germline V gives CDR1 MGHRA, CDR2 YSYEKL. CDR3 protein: CASSERAGQQETQYF. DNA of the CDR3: TGCGCCAGCAGCGAGAGGGCGGGACAGCAAGAGACCCAGTACTTC.

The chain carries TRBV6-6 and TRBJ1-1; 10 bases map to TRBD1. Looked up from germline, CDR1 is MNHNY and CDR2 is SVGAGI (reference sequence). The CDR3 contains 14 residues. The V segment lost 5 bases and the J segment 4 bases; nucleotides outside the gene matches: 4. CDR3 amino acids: CASSPGTGATEAFF. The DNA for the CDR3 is TGTGCCAGCAGTCCCGGGACAGGGGCCACTGAAGCTTTCTTT.

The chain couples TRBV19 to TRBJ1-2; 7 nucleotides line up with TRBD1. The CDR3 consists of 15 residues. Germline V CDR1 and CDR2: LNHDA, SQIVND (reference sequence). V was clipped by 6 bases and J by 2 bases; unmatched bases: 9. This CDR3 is CASRDPGQLNYGYTF. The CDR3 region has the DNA TGTGCCAGTAGGGATCCGGGACAGTTAAACTATGGCTACACCTTC.

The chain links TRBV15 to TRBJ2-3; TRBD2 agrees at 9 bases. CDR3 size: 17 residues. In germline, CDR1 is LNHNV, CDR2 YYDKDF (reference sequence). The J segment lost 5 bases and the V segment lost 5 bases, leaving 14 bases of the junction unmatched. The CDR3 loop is CATSETSKRGARDTQYF. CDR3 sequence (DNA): TGTGCCACCAGCGAGACTTCTAAGCGGGGGGCGAGAGATACGCAGTATTTT.

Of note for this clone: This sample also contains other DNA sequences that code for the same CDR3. CDR3 nucleotide sequence: TGTGCCAGCAGCTTGGGACTAGCGGTTTACAATGAGCAGTTCTTC. Protein sequence: CASSLGLAVYNEQFF. J is TRBJ2-1 and V is TRBV7-2; 11 bases are a match to TRBD2. Trimming took 3 bases from V and 4 from J; bases not matched to a gene: 2. Germline-derived CDR1 and CDR2 are SGHTA and FQGNSA. The CDR3 runs to 15 residues.

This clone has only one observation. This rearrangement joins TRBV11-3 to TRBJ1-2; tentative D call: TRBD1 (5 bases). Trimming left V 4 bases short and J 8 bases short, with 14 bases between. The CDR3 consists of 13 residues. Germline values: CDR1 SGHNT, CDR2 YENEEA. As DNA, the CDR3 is TGTGCCAGCAGCTCCAGGGCCCCAGGGGGCTACACCTTC. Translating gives CASSSRAPGGYTF. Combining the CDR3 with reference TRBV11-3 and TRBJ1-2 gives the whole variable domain EAGVVQSPRYKIIEKKQPVAFWCNPISGHNTLYWYLQNLGQGPELLIRYENEEAVDDSQLPKDRFSAERLKGVDSTLKIQPAELGDSAVYLCASSSRAPGGYTFGSGTRLTVV.

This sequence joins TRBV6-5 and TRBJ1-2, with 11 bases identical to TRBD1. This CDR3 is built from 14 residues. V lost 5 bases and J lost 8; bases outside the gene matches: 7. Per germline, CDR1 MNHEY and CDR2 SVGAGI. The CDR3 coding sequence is TGTGCCAGCAGTCCCCGGACAGGGGGCCAAGGCTACACCTTC. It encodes CASSPRTGGQGYTF.

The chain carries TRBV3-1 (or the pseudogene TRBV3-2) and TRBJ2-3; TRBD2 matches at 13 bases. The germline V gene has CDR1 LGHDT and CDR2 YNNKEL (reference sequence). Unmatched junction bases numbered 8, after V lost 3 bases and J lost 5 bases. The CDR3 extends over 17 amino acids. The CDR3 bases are TGTGCCAGCAGCCACCTACTAGCGGGGGGGCAGGGAGATACGCAGTATTTT. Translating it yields CASSHLLAGGQGDTQYF.

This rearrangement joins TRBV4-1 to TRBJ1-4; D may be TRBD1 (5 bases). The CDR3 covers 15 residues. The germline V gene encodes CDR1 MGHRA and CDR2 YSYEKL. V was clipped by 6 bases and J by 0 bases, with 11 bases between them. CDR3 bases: TGCGCCAGCAGTTTGGGGCCTGCAACTAATGAAAAACTGTTTTTT. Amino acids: CASSLGPATNEKLFF.

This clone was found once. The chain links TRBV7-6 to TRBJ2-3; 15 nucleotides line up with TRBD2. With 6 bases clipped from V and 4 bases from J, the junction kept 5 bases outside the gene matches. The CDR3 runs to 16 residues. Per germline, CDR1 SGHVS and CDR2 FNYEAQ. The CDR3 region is CASSHRTSGRADTQYF. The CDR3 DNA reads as TGTGCCAGCAGTCACAGGACTAGCGGGAGGGCAGATACGCAGTATTTT.

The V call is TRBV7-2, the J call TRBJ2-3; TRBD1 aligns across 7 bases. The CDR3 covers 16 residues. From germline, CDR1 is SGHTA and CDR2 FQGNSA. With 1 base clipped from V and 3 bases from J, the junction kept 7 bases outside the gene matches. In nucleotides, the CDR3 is TGTGCCAGCAGCTTAGGCTTAGGGGGCCCGACAGATACGCAGTATTTT. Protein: CASSLGLGGPTDTQYF.

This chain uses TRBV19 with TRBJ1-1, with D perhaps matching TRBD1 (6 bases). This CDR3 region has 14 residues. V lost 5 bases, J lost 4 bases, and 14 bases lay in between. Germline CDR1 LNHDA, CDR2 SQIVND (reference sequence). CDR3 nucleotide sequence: TGTGCCAGTAGTCCACGGACAGTGGGCACTGAAGCTTTCTTT. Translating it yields CASSPRTVGTEAFF. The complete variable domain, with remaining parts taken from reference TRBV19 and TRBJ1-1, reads DGGITQSPKYLFRKEGQNVTLSCEQNLNHDAMYWYRQDPGQGLRLIYYSQIVNDFQKGDIAEGYSVSREKKESFPLTVTSAQKNPTAFYLCASSPRTVGTEAFFGQGTRLTVV.

CDR3 sequence: CSVLSASLRTIYF. CDR3 nucleotide sequence: TGCAGCGTTCTATCGGCGTCTCTCAGGACCATATATTTT. The V gene is TRBV29-1, the J gene TRBJ1-3; D gene unclear. Looked up from germline, CDR1 is SQVTM and CDR2 is ANQGSEA. Trimming removed 5 bases from V and 10 bases from J, with 18 bases in between. This CDR3 contains 13 residues.

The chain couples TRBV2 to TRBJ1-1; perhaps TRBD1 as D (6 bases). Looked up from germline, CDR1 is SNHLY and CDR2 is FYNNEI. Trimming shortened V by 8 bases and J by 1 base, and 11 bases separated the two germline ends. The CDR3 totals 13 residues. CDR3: CASGDTENTEAFF. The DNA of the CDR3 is TGTGCCAGCGGGGACACCGAGAACACTGAAGCTTTCTTT.

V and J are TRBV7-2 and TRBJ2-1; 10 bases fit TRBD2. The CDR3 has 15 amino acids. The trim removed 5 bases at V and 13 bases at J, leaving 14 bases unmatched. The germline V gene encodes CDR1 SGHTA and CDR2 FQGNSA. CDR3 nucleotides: TGTGCCAGCAGCCCGAACTACGCTAGCGGGAGTGGTCAGTTCTTC. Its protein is CASSPNYASGSGQFF.

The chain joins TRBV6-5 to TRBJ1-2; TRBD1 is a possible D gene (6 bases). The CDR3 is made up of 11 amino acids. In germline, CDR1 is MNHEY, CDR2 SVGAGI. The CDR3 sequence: CITRGRGGYTF. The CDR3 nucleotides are TGTATTACGAGGGGCAGGGGTGGCTACACCTTC.

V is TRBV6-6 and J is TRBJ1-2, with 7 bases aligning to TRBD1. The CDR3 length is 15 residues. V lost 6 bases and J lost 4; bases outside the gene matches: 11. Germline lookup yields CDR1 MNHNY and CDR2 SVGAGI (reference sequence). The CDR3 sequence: CASSHPDRVGYGYTF. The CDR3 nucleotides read TGTGCCAGCAGCCACCCAGACAGGGTGGGCTATGGCTACACCTTC.